This T cell receptor (beta chain) was identified during a study of response to subunit inactivated influenza vaccine. Study-wide results and caveats: Authors suggested seasonal influenza vaccinations each recruit few new T cells.

The table lists this clonotype with a few counts. What it recognizes is unknown. TCRdb passed the RT-PCR reads through MiXCR, listing each CDR3 protein once. The sample has over 150,000 distinct CDR3 sequences, roughly a tenth seen once. The TCR was taken from a man aged 50 to 69 who received an inactivated influenza vaccine. The sequencing used CD8+ T cells sorted from PBMCs, collected about 23 months after vaccination.

The CDR3 sequence: CASSQEMGAGTEAFF. CDR3 DNA sequence: TGTGCCAGCAGCCAAGAAATGGGTGCGGGGACTGAAGCTTTCTTT. The chain carries TRBV4-2 and TRBJ1-1, with no clear D. The CDR3 covers 15 residues. Germline V CDR1 and CDR2: LGHNA, YNFKEQ. V shed 0 bases and J shed 5 bases, with 13 bases lying between them.